Listed here are 21 T cell receptor beta chains from one sample, sequenced in a study of graft-versus-host responses after intestinal transplantation. Sequencing was performed with immunoSEQ multiplex PCR; in TCRdb, only in-frame clones are kept and a portion is missing. The sample has about 88,000 clones; around 90% are singletons. The antigens of these receptors remain unknown. The sample consisted of unstimulated CD4+ T cells sorted from spleen or lymph node cells, taken before transplant. The receptors were sampled from a human donor who was the organ donor for an intestinal transplant.

This sequence joins TRBV18 and TRBJ2-2; 15 nucleotides match TRBD2. V lost 3 bases and J lost 0; bases outside the gene matches: 5. This CDR3 contains 19 residues. The germline V gene encodes CDR1 KGHSH and CDR2 LQKENI. CDR3 coding DNA: TGTGCCAGCTCACCCCGGGGACTAGCGGGAGGCTCGAACACCGGGGAGCTGTTTTTT. Its translation is CASSPRGLAGGSNTGELFF. The variable domain in full, with the rest retrieved from reference TRBV18 and TRBJ2-2, is NAGVMQNPRHLVRRRGQEARLRCSPMKGHSHVYWYRQLPEEGLKFMVYLQKENIIDESGMPKERFSAEFPKEGPSILRIQQVVRGDSAAYFCASSPRGLAGGSNTGELFFGEGSRLTVL.

The chain carries TRBV28 and TRBJ2-6; 7 nucleotides match TRBD1. The junction had 5 bases not matched to a gene; V was cut back by 11 bases and J by 1 base. Germline CDR1 MDHEN, CDR2 SYDVKM. This CDR3 comprises 14 residues. CDR3 nucleotides: TGTGCCTCAGGGGGACCTTCTGGGGCCAACGTCCTGACTTTC. Amino acids: CASGGPSGANVLTF.

The V gene is TRBV28, the J gene TRBJ1-2; 7 bases align to TRBD1. The CDR3 is made up of 12 amino acids. The ends lost 6 bases at V and 7 bases at J; junction bases unmatched: 5. Germline CDR1 MDHEN, CDR2 SYDVKM. In nucleotides, the CDR3 is TGTGCCAGCAGGCGACAGGGTGGTGGCTACACCTTC. Protein sequence: CASRRQGGGYTF.

The rearrangement joins TRBV5-8 to TRBJ2-7; 9 bases are shared with TRBD1. Germline CDR1 SGHTS, CDR2 YDEGEE. V lost 2 bases and J lost 2; bases outside the gene matches: 8. The CDR3 length is 16 residues. The CDR3 region has the DNA TGTGCCAGCAGCTTATATACCGGGACAGGGACCTACGAGCAGTACTTC. It yields the protein CASSLYTGTGTYEQYF. The full variable domain, rest sourced from reference TRBV5-8 and TRBJ2-7, is EAGVTQSPTHLIKTRGQQATLRCSPISGHTSVYWYQQALGLGLQFLLWYDEGEERNRGNFPPRFSGRQFPNYSSELNVNALELEDSALYLCASSLYTGTGTYEQYFGPGTRLTVT.

V usage is TRBV7-3 and J usage is TRBJ2-3, with 10 bases aligning to TRBD2. CDR1 and CDR2 (germline): SGHTA, FQGTGA. This CDR3 spans 19 amino acids. The V and J ends lost 4 bases and 5 bases, in that order; junction bases with no gene match: 18. The CDR3 loop reads CASSYGTSVMSGKGDTQYF. The CDR3 region has the DNA TGTGCCAGCAGCTACGGGACTAGCGTCATGTCAGGCAAGGGAGATACGCAGTATTTT.

The gene calls are TRBV19 and TRBJ2-2; no clear D gene. This CDR3 is built from 16 residues. V dropped 4 bases and J dropped 1 base, with 13 bases sitting between them. CDR1 and CDR2 from the germline V gene are LNHDA and SQIVND (reference sequence). In DNA, the CDR3 is TGTGCCAGTAGTACCCCGAACTTATGGAACACCGGGGAGCTGTTTTTT. Translating it yields CASSTPNLWNTGELFF.

This sequence joins TRBV6-1 and TRBJ2-7, with TRBD1 matching over 7 bases. The CDR3 totals 14 residues. The V gene's germline CDR1 is MNHNS and CDR2 SASEGT. Trimming removed 8 bases from V and 1 base from J; junction bases left unmatched: 8. CDR3 DNA: TGTGCCAGCTTCGGGCAGGGGGTATCCTACGAGCAGTACTTC. Translated, it gives CASFGQGVSYEQYF.

The chain links TRBV10-3 to TRBJ2-1, with D maybe TRBD2 (5 bases). The length of the CDR3 is 15 residues. V lost 5 bases, J lost 5 bases, and 16 bases lay in between. Germline loops: CDR1 ENHRY, CDR2 SYGVKD. CDR3 loop: CAISRLAQRDNEQFF. In nucleotides, the CDR3 is TGTGCCATCAGTAGGCTAGCCCAACGGGACAATGAGCAGTTCTTC.

V gene TRBV2 combines with J gene TRBJ1-2; 10 nucleotides align to TRBD1. CDR1 and CDR2 (germline): SNHLY, FYNNEI. This CDR3 contains 16 residues. Trimming at V came to 6 bases and at J to 5 bases, leaving 12 bases not matched to a gene. The CDR3 region has the DNA TGTGCCAGCAGCCGGGACAGGGGCACCTGGGGGTATGGCTACACCTTC. Protein product: CASSRDRGTWGYGYTF. Using reference TRBV2 and TRBJ1-2 for the parts outside the CDR3, the full variable domain is EPEVTQTPSHQVTQMGQEVILRCVPISNHLYFYWYRQILGQKVEFLVSFYNNEISEKSEIFDDQFSVERPDGSNFTLKIRSTKLEDSAMYFCASSRDRGTWGYGYTFGSGTRLTVV.

The chain combines TRBV10-3 with TRBJ1-1; D is possibly TRBD1 (6 bases). Trimming removed 10 bases at V and 6 bases at J, with 18 bases between. Germline V gene data show CDR1 as ENHRY and CDR2 as SYGVKD. The CDR3 contains 13 residues. In DNA, the CDR3 is TGTGCCACCCAAAGGGGGGGTAACGCTGAAGCTTTCTTT. Its protein product is CATQRGGNAEAFF.

This clone showed up just once. Here the CDR3 DNA reads TGTGCCAGCAGCTTCGCTAGAAGCGAGACCCAGTACTTC. Amino acids: CASSFARSETQYF. The chain is built from TRBV11-3 and TRBJ2-5; D uncertain. The CDR3 runs 13 residues. From germline, CDR1 is SGHNT and CDR2 YENEEA. Trimming removed 3 bases from V and 5 bases from J, with 10 bases in between.

V gene TRBV28 combines with J gene TRBJ1-2; D might be TRBD1 (5 bases). Germline CDR1 MDHEN, CDR2 SYDVKM. The CDR3 covers 15 residues. V was pared by 6 bases and J by 3 bases, with 17 bases between. In DNA, the CDR3 is TGTGCCAGCAGCGGCGGGGCTATTGGCCACTATGGCTACACCTTC. Its protein is CASSGGAIGHYGYTF.

The genes are TRBV19 and TRBJ1-4; 9 bases are a match to TRBD1. With 6 bases clipped from V and 7 bases from J, the junction kept 9 bases outside the gene matches. Germline V lookup: CDR1 LNHDA, CDR2 SQIVND (reference sequence). This CDR3 contains 15 residues. DNA for the CDR3: TGTGCCAGTAGACTTACAGGGGGCATCACTGAAAAACTGTTTTTT. Its protein is CASRLTGGITEKLFF.

The chain links TRBV7-3 to TRBJ2-3; 9 bases agree with TRBD2. Germline CDR1 is SGHTA and CDR2 is FQGTGA. With 2 bases clipped from V and 4 bases from J, the junction kept 1 base outside the gene matches. This CDR3 has 14 amino acids. CDR3 sequence (DNA): TGTGCCAGCAGCTTAGCGGGGGGGGCAGATACGCAGTATTTT. Translating it yields CASSLAGGADTQYF.

The chain carries TRBV6-1 and TRBJ1-6; D gene uncertain. The CDR3 has 16 amino acids. The germline CDR1 and CDR2 sequences are MNHNS and SASEGT. Trimming took 4 bases from V and 6 from J, leaving 16 bases between them. This chain's CDR3 is CASSGFDTFLNSPLHF. The CDR3 nucleotides are TGTGCCAGCAGTGGATTTGACACCTTTCTTAATTCACCCCTCCACTTT.

This chain connects TRBV28 to TRBJ2-1, with 12 bases fitting TRBD2. V shed 11 bases and J 10 bases; nucleotides not matched to a gene: 9. The CDR3 has 13 residues. Germline assignment: CDR1 MDHEN and CDR2 SYDVKM. The CDR3 spells CAGRLAGGPEQFF. The CDR3 coding sequence is TGTGCCGGTCGGCTAGCGGGAGGGCCAGAGCAGTTCTTC.

This chain connects TRBV15 to TRBJ2-1; 10 nucleotides align to TRBD2. Germline V gene sequence: CDR1 LNHNV, CDR2 YYDKDF (reference sequence). CDR3 length: 16 residues. Germline trimming cut 1 base from V and 6 bases from J; bases unmatched to any gene: 6. The CDR3 sequence is CATSRVISGGINEQFF. CDR3 nucleotide sequence: TGTGCCACCAGCAGAGTTATTAGCGGGGGGATCAATGAGCAGTTCTTC. Based on the CDR3 plus reference TRBV15 and TRBJ2-1, the full variable domain is DAMVIQNPRYQVTQFGKPVTLSCSQTLNHNVMYWYQQKSSQAPKLLFHYYDKDFNNEADTPDNFQSRRPNTSFCFLDIRSPGLGDTAMYLCATSRVISGGINEQFFGPGTRLTVL.

The chain recombines TRBV2 with TRBJ2-7, with 7 positions matching TRBD1. The germline CDR1 and CDR2 sequences are SNHLY and FYNNEI. The CDR3 runs 17 residues. Trimming took 5 bases from V and 0 from J; bases not matched to a gene: 13. The DNA for the CDR3 is TGTGCCAGCAGTTTCCCGTTTCGGGACAGAGACTCCTACGAGCAGTACTTC. Its translation: CASSFPFRDRDSYEQYF.

J is TRBJ1-5 and V is TRBV28; D might be TRBD1 (6 bases). Trimming took 4 bases from V and 5 from J, leaving 9 bases between them. Germline assignment: CDR1 MDHEN and CDR2 SYDVKM. The CDR3 is 13 residues long. CDR3 nucleotides: TGTGCCAGCAGTTCTTACAGGGATCAGCCCCAGCATTTT. It yields the protein CASSSYRDQPQHF.

The chain uses TRBV18 and TRBJ2-6; D perhaps matches TRBD2 (5 bases). Per germline, CDR1 KGHSH and CDR2 LQKENI. This CDR3 comprises 17 residues. Trimming removed 7 bases at V and 2 bases at J, with 18 bases between. CDR3 region: CASLTSLLLTGANVLTF. The CDR3 DNA is TGTGCCAGCTTAACTAGTTTACTTCTGACTGGGGCCAACGTCCTGACTTTC.

V usage is TRBV5-8 and J usage is TRBJ2-5; possible D gene TRBD1, 6 bases. This CDR3 contains 17 residues. Germline assignment: CDR1 SGHTS and CDR2 YDEGEE. Trimming left V 0 bases short and J 0 bases short, with 15 bases between. CDR3 region: CASSLGQGKRYQETQYF. CDR3 bases: TGTGCCAGCAGCTTGGGCCAGGGGAAACGGTACCAAGAGACCCAGTACTTC.